This T cell receptor (beta chain) was observed in a study of control samples from healthy donors and cancer patients. Libraries were prepared by immunoSEQ multiplex PCR; TCRdb keeps only in-frame clonotypes and omits some of them. The sample lists about 130,000 clones, more than 85% seen once, with around 1.6% in the top ten. Source material: PBMCs. The origin of this receptor is a man aged 45-60 years with head and neck cancer.

CDR3 sequence (DNA): TGTGCCAGCAGTTCCAGGGTCGGCTACACCTTC. It yields the protein CASSSRVGYTF. The chain recombines TRBV6-6 with TRBJ1-2; weak D call: TRBD1 (5 bases). Trimming shortened V by 4 bases and J by 8 bases, and 8 bases separated the two germline ends. In germline, CDR1 is MNHNY, CDR2 SVGAGI (reference sequence). The CDR3 loop spans 11 amino acids.